These 20 T cell receptor beta chains were all obtained from the same sample, sequenced in a study of cytomegalovirus exposure and HLA in healthy donors (dated by TCRdb to about 2017). To prepare the library, the immunoSEQ multiplex PCR assay was applied. For the multiplex PCR, a mixture combining 60 forward primers for TCR Vbeta segments and 13 reverse primers for TCR Jbeta segments was used. The table comes from immuneACCESS by way of TCRdb, which keeps in-frame sequences with V and J called. Part of the clones is missing from these tables; in studies checked, under half for an unresolved V gene and the rest for unknown reasons. The sample table records some 95,000 clones; around four fifths of these occur just once. Approximately 7.5% of the sample comes from the top ten. Source material: PBMCs. Every receptor here comes from a man in his thirties or forties in good health and CMV-seronegative.

The rearrangement uses TRBV30 and TRBJ1-2; perhaps TRBD1 as D (5 bases). Looked up from germline, CDR1 is GTSNPN and CDR2 is SVGIG (reference sequence). The CDR3 covers 12 residues. Trimming removed 2 bases from V and 4 bases from J, with 8 bases in between. The CDR3 region is CAWSLGVYGYTF. As DNA, the CDR3 is TGTGCCTGGAGTTTAGGGGTCTATGGCTACACCTTC.

V is TRBV19 and J is TRBJ2-7; possibly TRBD2 for D (5 bases). This CDR3 has 13 residues. Per germline, CDR1 LNHDA and CDR2 SQIVND (reference sequence). Between the trimmed V and J ends, which lost 5 bases and 7 bases, there was a span of 15 bases. CDR3 protein: CASSLGPRGEQYF. In DNA form, the CDR3 reads TGTGCCAGTAGTCTAGGACCCCGCGGGGAGCAGTACTTC.

The CDR3: CASSDHRSSYNSPLHF. CDR3 coding DNA: TGTGCCAGCAGTGACCACAGGAGCTCCTATAATTCACCCCTCCACTTT. The rearrangement links TRBV25-1 to TRBJ1-6; tentative D call: TRBD1 (5 bases). CDR3 length equals 16 residues. Germline V CDR1 and CDR2: MGHDK, SYGVNS. The ends were cut back, 3 bases at V and 0 bases at J, with 9 bases in the middle.

V usage is TRBV4-3 and J usage is TRBJ2-1; D is possibly TRBD1 (6 bases). The V gene's germline CDR1 is LGHNA and CDR2 YSLEER. The CDR3 sequence is 15 residues long. Trimming removed 0 bases at V and 2 bases at J, with 8 bases between. CDR3 bases: TGCGCCAGCAGCCAAGATTGGGGGCCCTACAATGAGCAGTTCTTC. Translating gives CASSQDWGPYNEQFF.

The rearrangement links TRBV5-6 to TRBJ1-2; the match to TRBD1 covers 10 bases. V dropped 4 bases and J dropped 4; count of bases not matched to a gene: 10. The CDR3 length is 16 residues. The germline gives CDR1 SGHDT, CDR2 YYEEEE. In nucleotides, the CDR3 is TGTGCCAGCAGCCGTTCCGGGACAGGGGTAACCTATGGCTACACCTTC. The encoded protein is CASSRSGTGVTYGYTF.

This clone came up once. The rearrangement joins TRBV30 to TRBJ1-4; 7 positions agree with TRBD1. The V gene's germline CDR1 is GTSNPN and CDR2 SVGIG (reference sequence). The CDR3 sequence is 15 residues long. Losses at the gene ends were 1 base for V and 7 bases for J; bases not matched to a gene: 9. The CDR3 bases are TGTGCCTGGAGTGGTCGACAGGGTAGGGGTGAAAAACTGTTTTTT. It codes for CAWSGRQGRGEKLFF.

A single count supports this clone. The V call is TRBV2, the J call TRBJ2-3, with D uncertain. V lost 0 bases, J lost 2 bases, and 9 bases lay in between. The CDR3 totals 15 residues. Per the germline V gene, CDR1 is SNHLY and CDR2 is FYNNEI. The CDR3 loop reads CASSEAYGFTDTQYF. DNA for the CDR3: TGTGCCAGCAGTGAAGCTTACGGTTTCACAGATACGCAGTATTTT.

The rearrangement links TRBV15 to TRBJ2-1, with D perhaps TRBD2 (6 bases). CDR3 length: 13 residues. The V and J ends lost 6 bases and 4 bases respectively, with 10 bases between them. Germline CDR1 is LNHNV and CDR2 is YYDKDF (reference sequence). CDR3 protein: CATREGWYNEQFF. The CDR3, as DNA: TGTGCCACCAGGGAGGGATGGTACAATGAGCAGTTCTTC.

This rearrangement joins TRBV4-1 to TRBJ2-3, with D uncertain. V lost 3 bases to trimming and J lost 4 bases, with 5 bases between them. CDR1 and CDR2 (germline): MGHRA, YSYEKL. CDR3 length: 12 amino acids. CDR3 protein: CASSQGPDTQYF. As DNA, the CDR3 is TGCGCCAGCAGCCAGGGCCCAGATACGCAGTATTTT.

The V gene is TRBV6-5, the J gene TRBJ2-5; possibly TRBD2 for D (5 bases). This CDR3 is 16 amino acids long. Trimming stripped 2 bases from V and 1 base from J, with 14 bases between. Germline V gene lookup returns CDR1 MNHEY and CDR2 SVGAGI. CDR3 nucleotides: TGTGCCAGCAGTTACGGGTCATCGGGAATCCAAGAGACCCAGTACTTC. This sequence encodes CASSYGSSGIQETQYF.

The genes are TRBV6-5 and TRBJ2-7; tentative D call: TRBD1 (5 bases). The CDR3 is 15 residues long. Looked up from germline, CDR1 is MNHEY and CDR2 is SVGAGI. V was shortened by 5 bases and J by 0 bases, with 14 bases between the two germline ends. The CDR3 protein is CASSHARGTSYEQYF. In DNA form, the CDR3 reads TGTGCCAGCAGTCACGCAAGGGGCACCTCCTACGAGCAGTACTTC.

The gene calls are TRBV2 and TRBJ2-4; 8 nucleotides agree with TRBD1. Germline-derived CDR1 and CDR2 are SNHLY and FYNNEI. This CDR3 region has 15 residues. V shed 3 bases, J shed 6 bases, and the junction held 7 bases outside the gene matches. The CDR3 DNA reads TGTGCCAGCAGTGAGGCCGGGACAGGCTTAAACATTCAGTACTTC. It specifies CASSEAGTGLNIQYF.

The chain has TRBV9 and TRBJ2-3; a weak D match, TRBD1 (6 bases). The CDR3 has 15 residues. The germline V gene encodes CDR1 SGDLS and CDR2 YYNGEE. V was clipped by 0 bases and J by 7 bases, with 15 bases between them. CDR3 amino acids: CASSVAGQGQNTQYF. Here the CDR3 DNA reads TGTGCCAGCAGCGTAGCTGGGCAGGGGCAAAATACGCAGTATTTT.

V and J are TRBV19 and TRBJ1-1; perhaps TRBD1 as D (5 bases). The CDR3 runs to 17 residues. Germline V lookup: CDR1 LNHDA, CDR2 SQIVND (reference sequence). V was shortened by 1 base and J by 4 bases, with 19 bases between the two germline ends. In DNA, the CDR3 is TGTGCCAGTAGTATAGCGGCACTCTCAGGGTTGAGCACTGAAGCTTTCTTT. Its protein product is CASSIAALSGLSTEAFF.

The chain employs TRBV30 and TRBJ1-4; weak D call: TRBD1 (6 bases). V was shortened by 1 base and J by 2 bases, with 17 bases between the two germline ends. The CDR3 runs 17 residues. CDR1 and CDR2 (germline): GTSNPN, SVGIG (reference sequence). CDR3 residues: CAWSDSGTPGTNEKLFF. CDR3 coding DNA: TGTGCCTGGAGTGACTCCGGGACACCCGGGACTAATGAAAAACTGTTTTTT.

The chain carries TRBV25-1 and TRBJ2-5; D uncertain. Trimming pared 2 bases from V and 1 base from J, leaving 5 bases between. This CDR3 is 13 amino acids long. Germline V gene sequence: CDR1 MGHDK, CDR2 SYGVNS. This CDR3 reads CASSERGQETQYF. CDR3 DNA sequence: TGTGCCAGCAGTGAAAGAGGCCAAGAGACCCAGTACTTC.

This clone was detected only a few times. The rearrangement links TRBV19 to TRBJ2-7; TRBD1 agrees at 9 bases. V lost 0 bases to trimming and J lost 6 bases; unmatched junction nucleotides: 9. Germline V lookup: CDR1 LNHDA, CDR2 SQIVND (reference sequence). This CDR3 contains 16 residues. The CDR3 DNA is TGTGCCAGTAGTATAGAGCCGGGACAGGGTACTCTCGAGCAGTACTTC. It is translated as CASSIEPGQGTLEQYF.

The chain employs TRBV19 and TRBJ1-2, with D maybe TRBD1 (5 bases). The CDR3 runs 14 residues. Germline V lookup: CDR1 LNHDA, CDR2 SQIVND (reference sequence). Trimming took 4 bases from V and 10 from J, leaving 19 bases between them. CDR3 in DNA: TGTGCCAGTAGTAAAAAAGGGGCAGGCCGTGTCTACACCTTC. It codes for CASSKKGAGRVYTF.

This clone has more than one count but fewer than ten. This chain joins TRBV4-1 and TRBJ1-4, with D unclear. This CDR3 comprises 13 residues. The germline V gene encodes CDR1 MGHRA and CDR2 YSYEKL. Trimming took off 5 bases at V and 8 bases at J, with 12 bases between the two ends. The CDR3 region is CASSTGLMEKLFF. In DNA form, the CDR3 reads TGCGCCAGCAGCACCGGTCTAATGGAAAAACTGTTTTTT.

The V and J genes are TRBV11-2 and TRBJ2-7; tentative D call: TRBD1 (6 bases). Germline V CDR1 and CDR2: SGHAT, FQNNGV. The germline V and J ends were trimmed by 2 bases and 1 base, with 15 bases remaining between them. The CDR3 is made up of 16 amino acids. The chain's CDR3 is CASSLLGGTLSYEQYF. The DNA for the CDR3 is TGTGCCAGCAGCTTACTTGGGGGCACGCTTTCCTACGAGCAGTACTTC.